One TCR beta chain is described in this entry. This clone's antigen is unknown. Base quality data are lacking; no much larger clone is found one base away. V loses 4 bases, J loses 3 bases, and the germline ends lie 16 bases apart. The CDR3 sequence holds 16 residues, the cysteine and phenylalanine included. Just CDR3 DNA is preserved here, 48 bases in frame from base 1. For CDR1 and CDR2, the germline V gene (reference sequence) lists LNHDA and SQIVND. The data were taken from a study of cytomegalovirus exposure and HLA in healthy donors (dated by TCRdb to 2016 to 2017). For the wider study: In an earlier analysis of approximately 500 of the donors, about 260 Gb of sequence data and approximately 100 million unique TCR beta sequences from about 179 million T cells were reported. All discovery cohort repertoires had been generated using a single sequencing platform. An earlier analysis of nearly 600 of the donors applied high-throughput TCR beta sequencing to assess whether each TCR beta V gene segment acted as functional or pseudogenic. The study combined high-throughput TCR immunosequencing, statistical association of individual TCRs with disease status, and machine learning to predict cytomegalovirus infection status. Donor age, sex, ethnicity and CMV serostatus were collected together with the repertoire data. The number of donors typed differed by locus, with roughly 629-640 for A, B, C, DRB1 and DQB1, over 500 for DQA1, over 600 for DPA1, and roughly 450 for DPB1. Using immunosequencing, the study profiled T cell repertoires from around 680 subjects and related those repertoires to cytomegalovirus serostatus. A later genetic analysis took genome-wide SNP genotypes for about three fifths of the roughly 670 donors and used that subset as a discovery cohort. Of the roughly 410 genotyped donors, 80% to 90% were placed in the genetic ancestry cluster associated with self-reported Caucasian donors. Approximately 300 gigabases of sequencing data and approximately 91 million unique TCR sequences made up an early release that covered fewer than 650 HLA-typed donors. A separate validation cohort of roughly 130 different subjects was used in addition to the 666-subject first cohort. In a later analysis, previously published TCR beta repertoires from several hundred donors were re-analyzed and high-resolution HLA genotyping was added so that TCR occurrence patterns could be studied. Rather than drawing on any new phenotypic data, the later analysis identified candidate immune exposures from TCR beta sequences and the way those sequences occurred across donors. On average, about 240,000 unique TCR beta nucleotide sequences were sequenced per donor among about 400 genotyped donors of the cohort, with about 17% of those sequences being non-productive. The study was designed to test whether signatures of past pathogen exposure could be identified by cataloging public T cell receptors. Class I and class II HLA loci were covered by the typing at four-digit resolution. Four to six DR-DQ haplotypes were handled as single units for association and clustering, since linkage in the cohort was strong.

Points the paper makes about the study in general: Because counts were too low, more than 15 rarely observed V segments, including chromosome 9 orphons, were excluded from the earlier analysis of 587 of the donors. The classifier was reported to diagnose cytomegalovirus status with high specificity and sensitivity in both the original cohort and the validation cohort. The sequencing pipeline was judged likely to have produced a cluster of highly shared sequence variants as a technical artifact. In a later genetic analysis, fewer N-insertions in productive TCRs were reported among donors in an Asian-associated ancestry cluster than the roughly 640-donor mean. In a later analysis, TCR association rates were found to vary across HLA loci, with the most associated TCRs seen for DRB1 alleles and the fewest for HLA-C alleles. The only immune exposure information available for the cohort was CMV serostatus. A later analysis found that HLA-associated TCR beta chains were more clonally expanded and had lower generation probabilities than equally common non-associated chains. According to a later analysis, parvovirus B19, influenza, CMV and Epstein-Barr virus appeared linked to several top co-occurrence clusters. A few of the identified cytomegalovirus-associated TCR beta chains were confirmed in vitro to be specific for cytomegalovirus antigens. In the study, around 150 TCR beta chains were listed as associated with cytomegalovirus. A later analysis found that most CMV-associated TCR beta chains appeared HLA-restricted, with HLA associations seemingly driven largely by CMV exposure. Some IMGT-functional V segments, including TRBV6-2 and TRBV6-3, could not be told apart with the 87-base-pair reads, so those segments were excluded. In this cohort, only TCR beta chains were sequenced, and detectable features were limited by the absence of alpha or paired-chain data. A further reported finding was that TCR beta sequences accurately predicted the HLA-A and HLA-B alleles for most subjects in the first cohort. An earlier analysis of approximately 530 of the donors showed that most TCR beta V segments appeared in productive rearrangements either about 87% or about 30% of the time, which broadly matched IMGT annotations. Assigning TCR associations to individual alleles was difficult when HLA alleles, especially DR and DQ, strongly co-occurred. The authors suggested that the approach could potentially be extended to other disease states and immunological phenotypes. In a later analysis, some 18,000 TCR beta sequences were associated with specific HLA alleles at a false discovery rate of 0.05. The presence/absence analyses assumed that sequencing depth was roughly uniform across donors, and that assumption may not be true. V-gene and J-gene trimming of TCR beta chains was associated with a missense DCLRE1C variant in a later genetic analysis, and the association was replicated in an independent cohort. Across donors, most TCR sequences were observed very rarely, whereas some public TCRs were present in many individuals. Because HLA typing was missing for some donors at each locus, association tests included only the typed subset. Correlated functional status among segregating V segments might be attributable to linkage disequilibrium, but an unknown experimental factor could not be ruled out.

In total, more than 500 healthy bone marrow donors made up the cohort. At the time of sampling, all cohort members were nominally healthy, though unrecorded immune exposures were likely present. The donor was CMV seropositive and belonged to the group of 250 to 300 seropositive cohort members. A peripheral blood sample was collected from each donor, and TCR beta sequencing was performed on peripheral blood mononuclear cells. The Qiagen DNeasy Blood Extraction Kit was used to extract genomic DNA from the blood cell samples. The protocol used for the library was the immunoSEQ multiplex PCR assay. For the multiplex PCR, a mixture combining 60 forward primers for TCR Vbeta segments and 13 reverse primers for TCR Jbeta segments was used. A multiplex PCR assay on genomic DNA amplified the CDR3 region of rearranged TCR beta genes. The Illumina HiSeq System was used to sequence the amplified TCR beta libraries as 87-base-pair reads. In the paper's pipeline: Across the 666 repertoires, a later analysis counted 78 million or so unique TCR beta chains, 9 million to 14 million of which were shared by at least two donors. A nearest-neighbor algorithm error-corrected the raw reads and collapsed the reads into unique sequences, merging closely related sequences to remove PCR and sequencing errors. Alignment of CDR3 sequences to IMGT reference sequences was used to assign V, D and J gene segments. Each retained sequence needed at least a six-nucleotide match to both a V gene segment and a J gene segment. A rearrangement was called productive if the CDR3 had no stop codons and remained in frame with V and J, and every other rearrangement was called non-productive. CDR3 was defined according to IMGT convention as the region running from the second conserved V-encoded cysteine to the conserved J-encoded phenylalanine. The earlier analysis of 500 to 750 of the donors excluded any sequence lacking an unambiguous match to a single V gene segment. An earlier analysis of some 610 of the donors called V segments functional above 56.7% productive rearrangements and segregating when the between-donor standard deviation exceeded 5%. A statistical classification framework was built to diagnose cytomegalovirus status from the catalog of TCR beta chain sequences. A later analysis assigned V and J genes by comparing TCR nucleotide sequences with IMGT/GENE-DB human TR gene sequences. A later analysis assigned CDR3 sequences and most-parsimonious VDJ recombination scenarios with the TCRdist pipeline. A later analysis defined each TCR beta chain by its CDR3 amino acid sequence plus V-gene family, and excluded reads lacking a unique V-gene family. In a later analysis, 500 to 650 highly shared, low-generation-probability nucleotide sequences were removed to address suspected cross-contamination and a sequencing artifact. In a later analysis, a clonal expansion index for each public chain was calculated from normalized within-repertoire ranks of inferred template counts. Generation probabilities in a later analysis came from a VDJ recombination model fitted to out-of-frame rearrangements, and those results were checked against IGoR. In a later analysis, TCR-TCR, TCR-HLA and TCR-CMV co-occurrence was scored with hypergeometric tests, and a repertoire-size bias correction was applied to TCR pairs. A later analysis estimated false discovery rates by permuting HLA or CMV assignments 20 times. In a later analysis, co-occurring TCRs were grouped using DBSCAN, and TCRdist sequence similarity was added for clustering within HLA-allele-positive subsets. For co-occurrence clustering, repertoires with fewer than 30,000 or more than 120,000 public chains were excluded, along with roughly 5 repertoires with anomalous nucleotide sharing. This is the immuneACCESS table as TCRdb keeps it, with only in-frame sequences that have V and J called. A part of the clones is gone; compared with another copy, unresolved V genes explain less than half, and the rest is unexplained. Clone size and V and J calls were adopted from that table, with D and trimming inferred from the DNA. The sample contains roughly 120,000 clones, about 78% of them found a single time. The ten biggest clones cover about 8.2% of the sample.

The V and J segments used are TRBV19 and TRBJ1-5; a tentative D match to TRBD1 spans 5 bases. The sequenced sample consisted of PBMCs. The sequence was obtained from a woman aged 40 to 50 in good health and CMV-seropositive. The DNA sequence follows: TGTGCCAGTAGTAAGACCCCGGGACTCAACAATCAGCCCCAGCATTTT. Its amino acids are CASSKTPGLNNQPQHF.